The sample holds one count of the clone carrying this T cell receptor beta chain. PCR used 60 Vbeta primers and 13 Jbeta primers. Assay used: immunoSEQ multiplex PCR; TCRdb lists only in-frame clones, some missing. Of about 130,000 clones in the sample, 74% were seen once. The sample originates from a study of cytomegalovirus exposure and HLA in healthy donors. CDR3 size: 14 residues. Germline CDR1 is SQVTM and CDR2 is ANQGSEA. The junction had 9 bases not matched to a gene; V was cut back by 3 bases and J by 8 bases. Material: PBMCs. The genes are TRBV29-1 and TRBJ2-1; TRBD1 matches at 8 bases. The receptor's source is a woman between 50 and 59 years old in good health and CMV-seropositive. This chain's CDR3 is CSVDSQGARYEQFF. The CDR3 nucleotides read TGCAGCGTTGACTCGCAGGGGGCGCGATATGAGCAGTTCTTC.